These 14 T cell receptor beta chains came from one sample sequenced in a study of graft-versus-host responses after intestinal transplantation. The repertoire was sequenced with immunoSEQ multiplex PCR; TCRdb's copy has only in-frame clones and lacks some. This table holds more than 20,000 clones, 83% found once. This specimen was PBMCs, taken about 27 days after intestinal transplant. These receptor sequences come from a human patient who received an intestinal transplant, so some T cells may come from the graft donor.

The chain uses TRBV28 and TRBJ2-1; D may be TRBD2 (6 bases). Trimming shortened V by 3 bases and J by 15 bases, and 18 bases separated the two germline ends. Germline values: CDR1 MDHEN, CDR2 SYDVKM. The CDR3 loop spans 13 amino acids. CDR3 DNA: TGTGCCAGCAGTTTTGGGACGGACTATCCCCCGTTCTTC. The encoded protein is CASSFGTDYPPFF.

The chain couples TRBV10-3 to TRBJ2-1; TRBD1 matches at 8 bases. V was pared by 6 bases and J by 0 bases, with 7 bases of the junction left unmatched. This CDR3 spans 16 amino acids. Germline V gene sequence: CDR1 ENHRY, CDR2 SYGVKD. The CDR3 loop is CAIRPGQVSSYNEQFF. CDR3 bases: TGTGCCATCAGACCGGGACAGGTGAGCTCCTACAATGAGCAGTTCTTC.

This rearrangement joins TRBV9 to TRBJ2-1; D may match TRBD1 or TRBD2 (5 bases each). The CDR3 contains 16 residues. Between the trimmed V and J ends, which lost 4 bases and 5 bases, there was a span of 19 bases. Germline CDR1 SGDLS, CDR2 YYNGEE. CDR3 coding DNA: TGTGCCAGCAGCCCCTCACCCCGGGACCAACACAATGAGCAGTTCTTC. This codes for CASSPSPRDQHNEQFF.

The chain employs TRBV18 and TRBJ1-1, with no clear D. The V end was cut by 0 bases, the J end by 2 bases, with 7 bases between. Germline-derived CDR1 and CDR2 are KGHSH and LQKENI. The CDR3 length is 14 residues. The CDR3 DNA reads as TGTGCCAGCTCACCACCGGACCTAAACACTGAAGCTTTCTTT. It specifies CASSPPDLNTEAFF. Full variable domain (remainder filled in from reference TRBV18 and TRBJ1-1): NAGVMQNPRHLVRRRGQEARLRCSPMKGHSHVYWYRQLPEEGLKFMVYLQKENIIDESGMPKERFSAEFPKEGPSILRIQQVVRGDSAAYFCASSPPDLNTEAFFGQGTRLTVV.

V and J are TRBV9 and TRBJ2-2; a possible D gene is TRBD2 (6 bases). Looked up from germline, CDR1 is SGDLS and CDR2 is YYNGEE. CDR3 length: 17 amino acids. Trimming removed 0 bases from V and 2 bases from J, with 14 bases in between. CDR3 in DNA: TGTGCCAGCAGCGTAGCTGAGGGCGGGGATAACACCGGGGAGCTGTTTTTT. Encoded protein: CASSVAEGGDNTGELFF. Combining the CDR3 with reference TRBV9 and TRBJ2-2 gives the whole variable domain DSGVTQTPKHLITATGQRVTLRCSPRSGDLSVYWYQQSLDQGLQFLIQYYNGEERAKGNILERFSAQQFPDLHSELNLSSLELGDSALYFCASSVAEGGDNTGELFFGEGSRLTVL.

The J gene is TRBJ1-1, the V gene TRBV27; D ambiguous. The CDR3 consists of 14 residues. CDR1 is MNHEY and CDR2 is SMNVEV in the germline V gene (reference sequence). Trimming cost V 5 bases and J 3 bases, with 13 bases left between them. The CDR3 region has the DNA TGTGCCAGCAGTGTCCGGGCCCTAGACACTGAAGCTTTCTTT. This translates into CASSVRALDTEAFF.

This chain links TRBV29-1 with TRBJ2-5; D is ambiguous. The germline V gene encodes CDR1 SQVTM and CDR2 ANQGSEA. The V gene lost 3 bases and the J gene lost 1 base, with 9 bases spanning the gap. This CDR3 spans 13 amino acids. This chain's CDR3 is CSVDGWSQETQYF. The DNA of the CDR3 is TGCAGCGTTGACGGGTGGAGCCAAGAGACCCAGTACTTC. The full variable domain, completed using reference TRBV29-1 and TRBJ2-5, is SAVISQKPSRDICQRGTSLTIQCQVDSQVTMMFWYRQQPGQSLTLIATANQGSEATYESGFVIDKFPISRPNLTFSTLTVSNMSPEDSSIYLCSVDGWSQETQYFGPGTRLLVL.

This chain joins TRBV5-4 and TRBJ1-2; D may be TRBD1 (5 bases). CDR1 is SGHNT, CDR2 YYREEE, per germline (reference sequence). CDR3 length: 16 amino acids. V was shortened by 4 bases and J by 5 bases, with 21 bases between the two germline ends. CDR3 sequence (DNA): TGTGCCAGCAGCGGGGACTCCACGGCTCGTTTTTATGGCTACACCTTC. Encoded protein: CASSGDSTARFYGYTF.

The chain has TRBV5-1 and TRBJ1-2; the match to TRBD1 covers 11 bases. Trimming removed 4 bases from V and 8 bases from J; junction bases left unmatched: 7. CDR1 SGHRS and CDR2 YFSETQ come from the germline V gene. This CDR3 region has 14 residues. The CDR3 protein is CASSPRTGGRGYTF. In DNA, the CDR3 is TGCGCCAGCAGCCCGCGGACAGGGGGCCGGGGCTACACCTTC.

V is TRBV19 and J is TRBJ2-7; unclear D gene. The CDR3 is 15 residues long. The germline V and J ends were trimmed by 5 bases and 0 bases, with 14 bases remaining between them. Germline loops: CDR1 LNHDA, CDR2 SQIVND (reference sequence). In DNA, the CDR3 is TGTGCCAGTAGTCTCGACTCGACCGCCTCCTACGAGCAGTACTTC. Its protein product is CASSLDSTASYEQYF.

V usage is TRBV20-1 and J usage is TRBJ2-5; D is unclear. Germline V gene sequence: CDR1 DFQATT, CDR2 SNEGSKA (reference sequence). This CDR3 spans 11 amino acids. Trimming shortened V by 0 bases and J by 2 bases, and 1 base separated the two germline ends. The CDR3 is CSAREQETQYF. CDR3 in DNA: TGCAGTGCTAGAGAACAAGAGACCCAGTACTTC.

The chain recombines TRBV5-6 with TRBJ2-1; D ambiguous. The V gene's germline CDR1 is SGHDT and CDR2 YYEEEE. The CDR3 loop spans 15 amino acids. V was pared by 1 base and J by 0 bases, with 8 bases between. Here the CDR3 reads CASSLISYSYNEQFF. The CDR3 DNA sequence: TGTGCCAGCAGCTTGATTTCTTACTCCTACAATGAGCAGTTCTTC.

CDR3 in DNA: TGTGCCAGCATGAGGCCCCAGCATTTT. It encodes CASMRPQHF. The rearrangement uses TRBV6-1 and TRBJ1-5; D is unclear. CDR1 MNHNS and CDR2 SASEGT come from the germline V gene. Trimming pared 7 bases from V and 9 bases from J, leaving 4 bases between. The CDR3 has 9 amino acids.

The CDR3 DNA follows: TGCGCCAGCAGCACAAGCAGGGATTTGGGGAACACTGAAGCTTTCTTT. This translates into CASSTSRDLGNTEAFF. The J gene is TRBJ1-1, the V gene TRBV5-1; D perhaps matches TRBD1 (5 bases). Germline V lookup: CDR1 SGHRS, CDR2 YFSETQ. CDR3 length: 16 residues. V lost 4 bases, J lost 1 base, and 17 bases lay in between.